This T cell receptor beta chain emerged from a study of cytomegalovirus exposure and HLA in healthy donors. Study results and limitations: According to an earlier analysis, most TCR beta V segments yielded productive rearrangements about 87% or about 30% of the time.

Details on this clone: Its antigen is unidentified.

PCR primers comprised 60 Vbeta and 13 Jbeta primers. Produced via immunoSEQ multiplex PCR; TCRdb's table is partial and in-frame only. The data show around 170,000 clones, over 80% seen once. Germline CDR1 reads SEHNR; CDR2 reads FQNEAQ (reference sequence). The CDR3 totals 17 residues. Trimming removed 1 base from V and 2 bases from J; junction bases left unmatched: 6. The V gene is TRBV7-9, the J gene TRBJ2-3; 10 bases fit TRBD2. The TCR was taken from a man aged 35-49 years in good health and CMV-seropositive. The sequenced sample was PBMCs. CDR3 in amino acids: CASSLEGSGGPTDTQYF. The CDR3 DNA sequence: TGTGCCAGCAGCTTAGAGGGTAGCGGGGGGCCCACAGATACGCAGTATTTT.